This T cell receptor beta chain was recovered during a study of CD8 T cells in ankylosing spondylitis. Using quantitative 5'-RACE with molecular barcodes, the authors made TCR beta libraries. MiXCR was run by TCRdb on the 5' RACE reads, yielding one entry per CDR3 protein. This sample has 500,000 to 550,000 distinct CDR3 sequences, with over 9.5% found just once. Trimming removed 1 base from V and 0 bases from J, with 15 bases in between. This CDR3 is 17 amino acids long. Ten or more counts support this clonotype. As yet, its antigen is unknown. Findings and limits, study-wide: About 8 highly homologous variants made up a TCR beta motif that seemed to typify ankylosing spondylitis blood. Significantly higher representation of disease-linked clones was reported for matched ankylosing spondylitis synovial fluid.

The sequence derives from a male donor with ankylosing spondylitis. The gene calls are TRBV12-3 or TRBV12-4 and TRBJ2-5; D is possibly TRBD1 (5 bases). The source material was blood, either unsorted or a sorted T cell fraction (not recorded which). The CDR3 DNA follows: TGTGCCAGCAGTTTAGGTTGGGGAACAGGCCACCAAGAGACCCAGTACTTC. Translation gives CASSLGWGTGHQETQYF.